The 21 T cell receptor beta chains below come from one sample, sequenced in a study of T cell clonality in common variable immunodeficiency. Here immunoSEQ multiplex PCR was the method, and the copy in TCRdb shows in-frame clones only, minus some. Sampling found about 81,000 clones, none seen once. Sequenced: peripheral blood mononuclear cells. Source of these receptors: a person between 18 and 69 years old in good health.

The table lists this clone with many counts. The sequenced fragment ends 3 residues before the CDR3 boundary, so the rest is inferred from the germline J gene. The chain uses TRBV7-3 and TRBJ2-5; possible D gene TRBD2, 5 bases. This CDR3 is built from 15 residues. From germline, CDR1 is SGHTA and CDR2 FQGTGA. V shed 6 bases and J shed 4 bases, with 18 bases lying between them. This CDR3 is CASSPLGVTGETQYF. The covered CDR3 bases are TGTGCCAGCAGTCCCCTCGGGGTGACGGGAGAGACC.

This clone was recorded at least ten times. The CDR3 end lies 3 residues beyond the end of the read and is filled in from the germline J gene. V usage is TRBV5-1 and J usage is TRBJ2-7; D uncertain. CDR1 and CDR2 from the germline V gene are SGHRS and YFSETQ. V dropped 0 bases and J dropped 2 bases, with 12 bases sitting between them. The CDR3 runs to 15 residues. CDR3 amino acids: CASSLVSTAAYEQYF. The CDR3 bases that were read are TGCGCCAGCAGCTTGGTGTCAACAGCTGCCTACGAG.

About this clone itself: With the read ending 3 residues before the CDR3 end, the germline J gene is used to fill in that end. This chain uses TRBV11-3 with TRBJ1-1; weak D call: TRBD1 (6 bases). CDR1 is SGHNT, CDR2 YENEEA, per germline. The CDR3 length is 12 residues. The covered CDR3 bases are TGTGCCAGCAGCGGGGGCGGAAGAAAA. It yields the protein CASSGGGRK. The full CDR3 protein is CASSGGGRKAFF.

The sample holds many counts of this clone. Sequencing ends 3 residues short of the CDR3 end; the germline J gene provides the rest. The gene calls are TRBV20-1 and TRBJ2-3; 9 bases match TRBD2. V was pared by 5 bases and J by 0 bases, with 12 bases of the junction left unmatched. There are 17 residues in the CDR3. CDR1 is DFQATT and CDR2 is SNEGSKA in the germline V gene (reference sequence). The CDR3 sequence is CSAALGGRASSTDTQYF. CDR3 bases read: TGCAGTGCTGCCCTTGGCGGGAGGGCCTCCAGCACAGATACG.

This clone was recorded many times. An end of the junction differs from the germline gene, which may be a read error. The DNA ends 3 residues before the CDR3 does, and the rest of the CDR3 is filled in from the germline J gene. This rearrangement joins TRBV4-2 to TRBJ2-7; tentatively, D is TRBD1 (6 bases). The germline CDR1 and CDR2 sequences are LGHNA and YNFKEQ. This CDR3 spans 15 amino acids. CDR3 sequence: CASSQELQGWYEQYF. The DNA read from the CDR3 is TGCGCCAGCAGCCAAGAGTTACAGGGATGGTACGAG.

This clone was observed at least ten times. The CDR3 extends 3 residues past the end of the read, so its final part is completed from the germline J gene. The chain links TRBV14 to TRBJ1-5; D might be TRBD1 (6 bases). The V end lost 6 bases, the J end lost 9 bases, and 15 bases lay between the germline ends. This CDR3 contains 13 residues. In germline, CDR1 is SGHDN, CDR2 FVKESK. Here the CDR3 reads CASSQARGGPQHF. Partial CDR3 DNA: TGTGCCAGCAGTCAGGCGAGGGGGGGGCCC.

In this sample, this clone turned up many times. The sequence runs out 3 residues before the end of the CDR3; the remainder is reconstructed from the germline J gene. The same CDR3 can be traced to other DNA sequences in this sample. The chain recombines TRBV12-3 or TRBV12-4 with TRBJ2-2; D not resolved. CDR3 length: 17 residues. V lost 5 bases to trimming and J lost 6 bases, with 22 bases between them. CDR3 sequence: CASSPPLARPKAGELFF. CDR3 bases read: TGTGCCAGCAGTCCACCCTTAGCACGGCCGAAGGCCGGGGAG.

At least ten counts were recorded for this clone. Read coverage stops 3 residues before the CDR3 terminus; the germline J gene supplies the remainder. The chain couples TRBV6-2 or TRBV6-3 to TRBJ2-1; 14 bases are shared with TRBD2. Germline loops: CDR1 MNHEY, CDR2 SVGEGT. V shed 7 bases and J 6 bases; nucleotides not matched to a gene: 8. This CDR3 is built from 16 residues. The CDR3 loop reads CASKGLAGVELNEQFF. The covered CDR3 bases are TGTGCCAGCAAGGGACTAGCGGGAGTTGAACTCAATGAG.

This clone was picked up many times. CDR3 in amino acids: CASSLAGIGYEQYF. The sequenced part of the CDR3 DNA is TGTGCCAGCAGCTTGGCAGGGATTGGGTACGAG. This chain joins TRBV5-4 and TRBJ2-7, with a possible D match to TRBD1 (5 bases). The read ends 3 residues before the CDR3 terminus; that terminus is restored from the germline J gene. Trimming stripped 0 bases from V and 4 bases from J, with 11 bases between. Germline CDR1 reads SGHNT; CDR2 reads YYREEE (reference sequence). The CDR3 runs 14 residues.

This clone was observed many times. Sequencing ends 3 residues short of the CDR3 end; the germline J gene provides the rest. V gene TRBV7-2 combines with J gene TRBJ1-5, with TRBD1 matching 8 bases. CDR1 SGHTA and CDR2 FQGNSA come from the germline V gene. With 5 bases clipped from V and 6 bases from J, the junction kept 3 bases outside the gene matches. This CDR3 comprises 13 residues. The covered CDR3 bases are TGTGCCAGCAGCCGGGACAGGACTCAGCCC. This codes for CASSRDRTQP. Given in full, the CDR3 is CASSRDRTQPQHF.

As concerns this clone: The read finishes 3 residues shy of the CDR3 end, and the germline J gene is used to complete it. This sequence joins TRBV7-6 and TRBJ1-5; TRBD1 might be the D (5 bases). Between the trimmed V and J ends, which lost 1 base and 5 bases, there was a span of 12 bases. Germline CDR1 is SGHVS and CDR2 is FNYEAQ. This CDR3 is built from 15 residues. Incomplete CDR3 DNA: TGTGCCAGCAGCTTAGAGGCAGGGTCCTATCAGCCC. This translates into CASSLEAGSYQP. The whole CDR3 region reads CASSLEAGSYQPQHF.

In its sample, this clone was seen many times. The sequenced fragment ends 3 residues before the CDR3 boundary, so the rest is inferred from the germline J gene. The gene calls are TRBV18 and TRBJ2-2; 8 positions match TRBD2. The CDR3 extends over 19 amino acids. Germline V CDR1 and CDR2: KGHSH, LQKENI. The junction had 10 bases not matched to a gene; V was cut back by 1 base and J by 0 bases. The CDR3 bases that were read are TGTGCCAGCTCACCACTGCTGGTCGCGGGAGGATCGAACACCGGGGAG. This translates into CASSPLLVAGGSNTGE. The entire CDR3 reads CASSPLLVAGGSNTGELFF.

This clone was found many times. Read data end 3 residues before the CDR3 end; the end is taken from the germline J gene. This chain connects TRBV7-6 to TRBJ1-1; 9 bases map to TRBD1. This CDR3 comprises 15 residues. Germline-derived CDR1 and CDR2 are SGHVS and FNYEAQ. The V gene end was trimmed by 5 bases and the J gene end by 1 base; junction bases not matched to a gene: 5. Incomplete CDR3 DNA: TGTGCCAGCAGCCCTGGGGGACAGGGGAACACTGAA. Encoded protein: CASSPGGQGNTE. The full-length CDR3 reads as CASSPGGQGNTEAFF.

This clone was counted many times. Sequencing ends 3 residues short of the CDR3 end; the germline J gene provides the rest. This rearrangement joins TRBV20-1 to TRBJ2-2; TRBD2 agrees at 9 bases. With V trimmed by 6 bases and J by 0 bases, 8 bases remained unmatched. The CDR3 is made up of 16 amino acids. Per the germline V gene, CDR1 is DFQATT and CDR2 is SNEGSKA (reference sequence). This chain's CDR3 is CSAIRSGRANTGELFF. The CDR3 DNA, read in part, is TGCAGTGCAATCCGTAGCGGGAGAGCGAACACCGGGGAG.

This clone was detected many times. The CDR3 end lies 3 residues beyond the end of the read and is filled in from the germline J gene. V is TRBV5-3 and J is TRBJ2-4; 9 bases align to TRBD1. TRBV5-3 belongs to the ORF category, with a function that is uncertain. CDR3 size: 19 residues. V lost 1 base, J lost 0 bases, and 11 bases stayed unmatched. The sequenced CDR3 bases are TGTGCCAGAAGCTTGAAGGTCGGGACAGGGCCCCTAGCCAAAAACATT. Translation gives CARSLKVGTGPLAKNI. The entire CDR3 protein reads CARSLKVGTGPLAKNIQYF.

This clone came up many times. The read gets to within 3 residues of the CDR3 end, and the germline J gene fills in the rest. The chain links TRBV30 to TRBJ1-2; no firm D call. V shed 5 bases and J shed 7 bases, with 26 bases lying between them. The CDR3 length is 16 residues. Germline lookup yields CDR1 GTSNPN and CDR2 SVGIG (reference sequence). The covered CDR3 bases are TGTGCCTGGGCCTCTTCGTCCCTTACCCCCTACGGTGGC. It specifies CAWASSSLTPYGG. From start to end, the CDR3 is CAWASSSLTPYGGYTF. Filled out from reference TRBV30 and TRBJ1-2, the complete variable domain reads SQTIHQWPATLVQPVGSPLSLECTVEGTSNPNLYWYRQAAGRGLQLLFYSVGIGQISSEVPQNLSASRPQDRQFILSSKKLLLSDSGFYLCAWASSSLTPYGGYTFGSGTRLTVV.

This clone has only a few counts. The CDR3 is cut off 3 residues early in the read; its end comes from the germline J gene. J is TRBJ2-7 and V is TRBV20-1; 10 bases map to TRBD2. CDR1 DFQATT and CDR2 SNEGSKA come from the germline V gene (reference sequence). V lost 0 bases and J lost 3; bases outside the gene matches: 14. The CDR3 sequence is 18 residues long. This CDR3 reads CSARDLRLAGVSSYEQYF. The DNA read from the CDR3 is TGCAGTGCTAGAGATCTTAGGCTAGCGGGAGTAAGTAGCTACGAG.

This clone was picked up many times. The DNA ends 3 residues before the CDR3 does, and the rest of the CDR3 is filled in from the germline J gene. The chain employs TRBV7-8 and TRBJ2-7; D possibly corresponds to TRBD1 (6 bases). From germline, CDR1 is SGHVS and CDR2 FQNEAQ. V was trimmed by 1 base and J by 5 bases, leaving 18 bases between them. The CDR3 has 16 residues. The CDR3 is CASSLERTALWDEQYF. The part of the CDR3 DNA that was read is TGTGCCAGCAGCTTAGAAAGGACAGCCCTTTGGGACGAG.

This clone was counted many times. Coverage ceases 3 residues before the CDR3 finishes, and the germline J gene fills in the end. V is TRBV10-3 and J is TRBJ2-1, with 7 bases that match TRBD2. V lost 3 bases to trimming and J lost 7 bases; unmatched junction nucleotides: 6. Germline V gene lookup returns CDR1 ENHRY and CDR2 SYGVKD. CDR3 length: 14 residues. The CDR3 is CAISERTSGNEQFF. The part of the CDR3 DNA that was read is TGTGCCATCAGTGAACGGACTAGTGGGAATGAG.

This clone was counted at least ten times. The read falls 3 residues short of the CDR3 end, and the missing part is taken from the germline J gene. This chain uses TRBV6-2 or TRBV6-3 with TRBJ2-1; 7 nucleotides line up with TRBD1. With 4 bases clipped from V and 7 bases from J, the junction kept 10 bases outside the gene matches. Per germline, CDR1 MNHEY and CDR2 SVGEGT. This CDR3 has 15 residues. CDR3 sequence: CASSSLSWDRNEQFF. The sequenced CDR3 bases are TGTGCCAGCAGTTCCTTATCCTGGGACAGAAATGAG.

This clone occurred many times. The CDR3 region is CSARPWGTAYQETQYF. CDR3 bases read: TGCAGTGCCCGCCCGTGGGGGACAGCGTACCAAGAGACC. The chain has TRBV20-1 and TRBJ2-5, with TRBD1 identical over 7 bases. Coverage ceases 3 residues before the CDR3 finishes, and the germline J gene fills in the end. V trimming: 6 bases; J trimming: 0 bases; junction bases outside the gene matches: 13. The germline CDR1 and CDR2 sequences are DFQATT and SNEGSKA (reference sequence). The CDR3 is made up of 16 amino acids.